This T cell receptor (beta chain) was recovered during a study of cytomegalovirus exposure and HLA in healthy donors listed by TCRdb under 2017. With regard to the full study: According to a later analysis, one platform produced both the roughly 110 validation repertoires and the 720 or so repertoires of the first cohort. The study aimed to test whether cataloging public T cell receptors could reveal signatures of past pathogen exposure. Besides the first cohort of some 670 subjects, a separate validation cohort made up of roughly 120 different subjects was used. The study combined high-throughput TCR immunosequencing, statistical association of individual TCRs with disease status, and machine learning to predict cytomegalovirus infection status.

The donors were included in the validation cohort of some 120 subjects, a group kept apart from the roughly 670-subject first cohort. A word on this clone: The antigen it binds to is not known. Per-base qualities were not stored, and no clone one base away is much larger. Distinct nucleotide sequences in the sample also encode this CDR3.

Beyond this particular receptor, the publication reports: The classifier was reported to diagnose cytomegalovirus status with high specificity and sensitivity in both the original and validation cohorts. Three of the identified cytomegalovirus-associated TCR beta chains were confirmed in vitro to be specific for cytomegalovirus antigens. A later analysis found that TCRs clustered in the first cohort also tended to co-occur in the roughly 120 validation repertoires, with more than 90% of cluster scores above 0. The study listed approximately 150 TCR beta chains as associated with cytomegalovirus. Across donors, most TCR sequences were observed very rarely, whereas some public TCRs were present in many individuals. It was suggested by the authors that the approach could potentially be generalized to other disease states and immunological phenotypes. A later analysis lacked HLA typing for the validation cohort, so it scored co-occurrence in that cohort across all 110 or so repertoires.

Library generation was performed with the immunoSEQ multiplex PCR assay. Turning to the authors' computational methods: A statistical classification framework was built to diagnose cytomegalovirus status from the catalog of TCR beta chain sequences. TCRdb limited this immuneACCESS table to in-frame rearrangements with V and J called. A share of clones is missing; checked studies link under half to unresolved V genes, and the rest is unexplained. V, J and clone size reflect that table, while D and trimming were determined from the DNA. This sample holds 150,000 to 200,000 clones; around nine tenths were observed only once. The ten largest clones capture approximately 2.5% of the sample. Relative to germline, V is 0 bases shorter and J is 4 bases shorter, with 11 bases between their ends. The germline V gene yields SGDLS for CDR1 and YYNGEE for CDR2. Including cysteine and phenylalanine, the CDR3 has 14 amino acids. Only CDR3 DNA is held: 42 bases, read in frame from base 1.

The chain is encoded by TRBV9 joined to TRBJ2-7, and perhaps TRBD2 as D gene, on 5 matching bases. Sequencing input: PBMCs. This TCR derives from a man between 18 and 35 years old in good health and CMV-seropositive. The bases are TGTGCCAGCAGCGTAGGAGGGTCTGGGTACGAGCAGTACTTC. Its translation reads: CASSVGGSGYEQYF.